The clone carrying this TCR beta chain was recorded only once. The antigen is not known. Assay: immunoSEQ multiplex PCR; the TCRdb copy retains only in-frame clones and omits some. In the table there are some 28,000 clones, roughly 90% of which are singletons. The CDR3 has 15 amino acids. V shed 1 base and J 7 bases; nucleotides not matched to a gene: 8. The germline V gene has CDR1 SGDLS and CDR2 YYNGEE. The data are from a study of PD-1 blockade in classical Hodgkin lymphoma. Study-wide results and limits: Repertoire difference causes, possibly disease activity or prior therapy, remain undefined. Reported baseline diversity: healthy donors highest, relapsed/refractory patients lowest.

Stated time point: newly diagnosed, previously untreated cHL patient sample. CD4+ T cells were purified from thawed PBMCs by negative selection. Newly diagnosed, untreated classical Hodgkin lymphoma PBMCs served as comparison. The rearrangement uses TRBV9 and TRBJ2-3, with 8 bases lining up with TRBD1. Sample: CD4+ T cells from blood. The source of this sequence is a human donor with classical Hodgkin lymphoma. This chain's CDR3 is CASSVTGQAENTQYF. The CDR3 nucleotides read TGTGCCAGCAGCGTAACGGGACAGGCGGAAAATACGCAGTATTTT.